These 7 T cell receptor beta chains originate from one sample sequenced in a study of T cell responses to AZD1222 COVID-19 vaccine. The method was immunoSEQ multiplex PCR; TCRdb's version includes in-frame clones alone and lacks a portion of them. The sample has 130,000 or so clones; 85% to 90% are singletons. Material: peripheral blood, obtained on day 0 of AZD1222 vaccination. Receptors were obtained from an adult in good health.

Here the CDR3 reads CASSQRSDTQYF. The CDR3 coding sequence is TGTGCCAGCAGCCAAAGATCAGATACGCAGTATTTT. The gene calls are TRBV13 and TRBJ2-3; D is unclear. V lost 5 bases and J 4 bases, leaving 7 bases between the germline ends. The CDR3 spans 12 residues. CDR1 and CDR2 (germline): PRHDT, FYEKMQ (reference sequence).

The chain uses TRBV28 and TRBJ2-7; 7 bases fit TRBD2. J lost 4 bases, V lost 3 bases, and 12 bases had no gene match. This CDR3 spans 16 amino acids. From germline, CDR1 is MDHEN and CDR2 SYDVKM. The CDR3, as DNA: TGTGCCAGCAGTTTTTCTAGCGGTATCCACTCTTACGAGCAGTACTTC. It translates to CASSFSSGIHSYEQYF.

The CDR3 coding sequence is TGTGCCAGCAAAACGGGGGTGGGGCTTAGGGATACGCAGTATTTT. Translating gives CASKTGVGLRDTQYF. The chain links TRBV19 to TRBJ2-3, with D maybe TRBD2 (6 bases). Germline CDR1 is LNHDA and CDR2 is SQIVND (reference sequence). The CDR3 has 15 amino acids. Trimming took off 9 bases at V and 6 bases at J, with 22 bases between the two ends.

The chain carries TRBV4-2 and TRBJ2-3; 12 nucleotides line up with TRBD2. With 4 bases clipped from V and 1 base from J, the junction kept 0 bases outside the gene matches. The germline V gene has CDR1 LGHNA and CDR2 YNFKEQ. The CDR3 is 15 amino acids. The CDR3 DNA follows: TGTGCCAGCAGCCCTAGCGGGGGGGGCACAGATACGCAGTATTTT. Its translation: CASSPSGGGTDTQYF.

This chain uses TRBV18 with TRBJ1-4, with D hard to call. V was trimmed by 2 bases and J by 8 bases, leaving 9 bases between them. Germline lookup yields CDR1 KGHSH and CDR2 LQKENI. The CDR3 length is 13 residues. The CDR3 is CASSPGLAEKLFF. The CDR3 bases are TGTGCCAGCTCACCAGGGTTGGCGGAAAAACTGTTTTTT.

The chain couples TRBV10-2 to TRBJ2-7; the D gene is possibly TRBD2 (5 bases). The CDR3 spans 14 residues. Germline values: CDR1 WSHSY, CDR2 SAAADI. Trimming removed 3 bases at V and 2 bases at J, with 11 bases between. The CDR3 DNA reads as TGCGCCAGCAGTGATAAGCGGAGGCCCTACGAGCAGTACTTC. It yields the protein CASSDKRRPYEQYF.

This clone was seen once. The gene calls are TRBV29-1 and TRBJ2-1, with D perhaps TRBD1 or TRBD2 (5 bases each). Trimming left V 5 bases short and J 10 bases short, with 21 bases between. This CDR3 is built from 14 residues. From germline, CDR1 is SQVTM and CDR2 ANQGSEA. This chain's CDR3 is CSVTSGAPWTEQFF. The DNA of the CDR3 is TGCAGCGTTACCTCCGGGGCCCCTTGGACGGAGCAGTTCTTC.